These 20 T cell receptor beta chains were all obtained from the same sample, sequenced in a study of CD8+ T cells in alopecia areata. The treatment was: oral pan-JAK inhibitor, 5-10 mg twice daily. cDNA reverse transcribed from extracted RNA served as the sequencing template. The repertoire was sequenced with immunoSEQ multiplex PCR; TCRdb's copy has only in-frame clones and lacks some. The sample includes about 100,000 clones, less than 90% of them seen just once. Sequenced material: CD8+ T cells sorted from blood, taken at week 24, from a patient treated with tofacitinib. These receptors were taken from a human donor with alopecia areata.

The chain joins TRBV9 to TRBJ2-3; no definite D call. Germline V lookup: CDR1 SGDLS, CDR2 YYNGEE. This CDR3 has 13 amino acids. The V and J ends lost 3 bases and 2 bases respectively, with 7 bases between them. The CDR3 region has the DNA TGTGCCAGCAGCGAAGACTCCACAGATACGCAGTATTTT. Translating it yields CASSEDSTDTQYF.

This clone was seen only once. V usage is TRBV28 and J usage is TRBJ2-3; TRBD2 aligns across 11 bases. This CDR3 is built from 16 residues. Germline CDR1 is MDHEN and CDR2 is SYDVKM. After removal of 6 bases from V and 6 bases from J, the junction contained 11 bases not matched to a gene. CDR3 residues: CASSLLAGGPGDTQYF. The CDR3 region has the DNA TGTGCCAGCAGCCTCTTAGCGGGGGGGCCAGGGGATACGCAGTATTTT.

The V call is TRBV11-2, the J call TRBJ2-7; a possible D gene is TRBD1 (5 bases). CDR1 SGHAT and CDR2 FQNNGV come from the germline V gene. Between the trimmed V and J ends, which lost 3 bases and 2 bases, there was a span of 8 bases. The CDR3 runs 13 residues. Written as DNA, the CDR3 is TGTGCCAGCAGCTTTGGGGCTACCTACGAGCAGTACTTC. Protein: CASSFGATYEQYF.

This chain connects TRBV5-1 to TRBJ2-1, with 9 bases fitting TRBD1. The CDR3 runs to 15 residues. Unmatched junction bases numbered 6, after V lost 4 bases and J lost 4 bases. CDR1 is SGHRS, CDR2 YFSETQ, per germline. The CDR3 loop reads CASSPGQGTYNEQFF. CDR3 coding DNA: TGCGCCAGCAGCCCCGGACAGGGGACTTACAATGAGCAGTTCTTC. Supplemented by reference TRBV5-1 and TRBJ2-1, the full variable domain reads KAGVTQTPRYLIKTRGQQVTLSCSPISGHRSVSWYQQTPGQGLQFLFEYFSETQRNKGNFPGRFSGRQFSNSRSEMNVSTLELGDSALYLCASSPGQGTYNEQFFGPGTRLTVL.

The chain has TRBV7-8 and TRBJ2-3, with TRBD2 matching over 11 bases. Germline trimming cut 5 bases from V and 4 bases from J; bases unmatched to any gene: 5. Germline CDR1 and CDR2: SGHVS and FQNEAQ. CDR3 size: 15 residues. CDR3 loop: CASSPTSGDADTQYF. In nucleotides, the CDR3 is TGTGCCAGCAGCCCGACTAGCGGGGACGCAGATACGCAGTATTTT.

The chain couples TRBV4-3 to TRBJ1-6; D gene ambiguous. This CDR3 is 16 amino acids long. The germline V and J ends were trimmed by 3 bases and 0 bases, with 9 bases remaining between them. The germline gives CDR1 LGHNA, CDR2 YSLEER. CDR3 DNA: TGCGCCAGCAGCCAGGACTCCAGCTCCTATAATTCACCCCTCCACTTT. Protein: CASSQDSSSYNSPLHF.

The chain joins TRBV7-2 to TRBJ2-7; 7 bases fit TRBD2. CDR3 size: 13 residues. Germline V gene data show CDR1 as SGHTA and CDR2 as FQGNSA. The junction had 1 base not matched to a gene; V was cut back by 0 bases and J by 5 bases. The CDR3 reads CASSLARGDEQYF. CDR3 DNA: TGTGCCAGCAGCTTAGCCCGGGGGGACGAGCAGTACTTC.

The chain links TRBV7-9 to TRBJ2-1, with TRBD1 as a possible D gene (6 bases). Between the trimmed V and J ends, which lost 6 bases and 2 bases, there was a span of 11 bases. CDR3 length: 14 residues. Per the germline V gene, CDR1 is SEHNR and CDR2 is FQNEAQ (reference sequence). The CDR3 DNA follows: TGTGCCAGCAGTTCCAGGGGCACCTACAATGAGCAGTTCTTC. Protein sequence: CASSSRGTYNEQFF. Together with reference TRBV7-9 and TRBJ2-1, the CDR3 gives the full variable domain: DTGVSQNPRHKITKRGQNVTFRCDPISEHNRLYWYRQTLGQGPEFLTYFQNEAQLEKSRLLSDRFSAERPKGSFSTLEIQRTEQGDSAMYLCASSSRGTYNEQFFGPGTRLTVL.

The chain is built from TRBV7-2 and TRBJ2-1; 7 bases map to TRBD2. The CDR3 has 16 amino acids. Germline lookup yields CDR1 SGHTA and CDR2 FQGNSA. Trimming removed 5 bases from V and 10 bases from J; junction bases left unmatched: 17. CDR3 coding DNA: TGTGCCAGCAGCCCGGCCCTAGCGGTTGTCCCTCGGGAGCAGTTCTTC. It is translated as CASSPALAVVPREQFF. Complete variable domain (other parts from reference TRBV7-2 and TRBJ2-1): GAGVSQSPSNKVTEKGKDVELRCDPISGHTALYWYRQSLGQGLEFLIYFQGNSAPDKSGLPSDRFSAERTGGSVSTLTIQRTQQEDSAVYLCASSPALAVVPREQFFGPGTRLTVL.

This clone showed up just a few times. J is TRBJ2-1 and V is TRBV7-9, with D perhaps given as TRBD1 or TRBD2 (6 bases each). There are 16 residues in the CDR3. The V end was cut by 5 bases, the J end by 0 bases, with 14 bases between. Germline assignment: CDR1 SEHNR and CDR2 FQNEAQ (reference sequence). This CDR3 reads CASSPKGGDSYNEQFF. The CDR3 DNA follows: TGTGCCAGCAGCCCCAAGGGGGGAGACTCCTACAATGAGCAGTTCTTC.

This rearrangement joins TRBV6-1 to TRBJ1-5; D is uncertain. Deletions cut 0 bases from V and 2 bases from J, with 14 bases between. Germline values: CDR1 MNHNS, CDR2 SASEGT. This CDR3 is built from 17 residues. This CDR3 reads CASSEALGRWGNQPQHF. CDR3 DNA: TGTGCCAGCAGTGAAGCGCTTGGCAGGTGGGGCAATCAGCCCCAGCATTTT.

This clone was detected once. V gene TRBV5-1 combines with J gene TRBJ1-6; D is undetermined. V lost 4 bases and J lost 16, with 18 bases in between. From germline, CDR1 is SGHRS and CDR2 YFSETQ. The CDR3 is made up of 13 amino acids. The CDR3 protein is CASSPLTEEPLHF. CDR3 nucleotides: TGCGCCAGCAGCCCCCTGACGGAAGAACCTCTCCACTTT.

CDR3 sequence (DNA): TGTGCCAGCAGTACTACGGACTCCTACAATGAGCAGTTCTTC. Its translation: CASSTTDSYNEQFF. The genes are TRBV6-6 and TRBJ2-1; D gene unclear. The CDR3 length is 14 residues. Germline lookup yields CDR1 MNHNY and CDR2 SVGAGI (reference sequence). Trimming took 5 bases from V and 0 from J, leaving 8 bases between them.

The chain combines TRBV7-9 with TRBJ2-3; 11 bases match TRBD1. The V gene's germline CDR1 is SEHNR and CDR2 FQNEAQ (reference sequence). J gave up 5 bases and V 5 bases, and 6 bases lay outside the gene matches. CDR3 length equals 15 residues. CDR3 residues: CASSPGQGALDTQYF. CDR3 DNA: TGTGCCAGCAGCCCAGGACAGGGGGCGCTAGATACGCAGTATTTT.

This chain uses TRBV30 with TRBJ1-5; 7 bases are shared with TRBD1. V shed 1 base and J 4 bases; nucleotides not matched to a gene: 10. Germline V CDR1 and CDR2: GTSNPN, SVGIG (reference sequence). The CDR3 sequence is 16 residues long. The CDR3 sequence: CAWSDRQGGENQPQHF. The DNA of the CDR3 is TGTGCCTGGAGTGATAGACAGGGCGGTGAAAATCAGCCCCAGCATTTT.

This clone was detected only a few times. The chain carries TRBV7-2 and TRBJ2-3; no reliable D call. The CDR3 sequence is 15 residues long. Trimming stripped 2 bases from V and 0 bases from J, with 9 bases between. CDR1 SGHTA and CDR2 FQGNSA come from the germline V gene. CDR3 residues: CASSLSGTSTDTQYF. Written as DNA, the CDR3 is TGTGCCAGCAGCTTAAGTGGCACTAGCACAGATACGCAGTATTTT.

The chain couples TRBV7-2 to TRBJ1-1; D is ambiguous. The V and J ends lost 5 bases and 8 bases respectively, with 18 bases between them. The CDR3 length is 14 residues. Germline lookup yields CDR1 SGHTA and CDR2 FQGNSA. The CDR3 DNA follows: TGTGCCAGCAGCCTAGAGGGTGTCAGAAGCGAAGCTTTCTTT. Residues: CASSLEGVRSEAFF.

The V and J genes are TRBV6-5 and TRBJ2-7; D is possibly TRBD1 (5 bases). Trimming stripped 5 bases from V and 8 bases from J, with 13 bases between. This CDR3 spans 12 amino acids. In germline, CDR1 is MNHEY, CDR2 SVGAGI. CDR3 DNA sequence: TGTGCCAGCAGTCCCGGACACCCCCAGCAGTACTTC. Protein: CASSPGHPQQYF.

The CDR3 DNA follows: TGTGCCAGCAGCCTCGGGACAGCCTATGGCTACACCTTC. Encoded protein: CASSLGTAYGYTF. The chain is built from TRBV7-9 and TRBJ1-2; 7 bases match TRBD1. This CDR3 region has 13 residues. Germline assignment: CDR1 SEHNR and CDR2 FQNEAQ (reference sequence). V lost 5 bases to trimming and J lost 4 bases; unmatched junction nucleotides: 4.

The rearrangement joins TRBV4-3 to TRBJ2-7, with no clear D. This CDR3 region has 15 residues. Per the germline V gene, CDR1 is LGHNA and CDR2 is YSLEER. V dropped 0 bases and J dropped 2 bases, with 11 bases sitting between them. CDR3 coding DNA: TGCGCCAGCAGCCAAGAGAGGCACGGAGCCTACGAGCAGTACTTC. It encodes CASSQERHGAYEQYF.